Included here is one TCR beta chain sequence, with context. Its matching antigen is unknown. This sample was taken from a study of cytomegalovirus exposure and HLA in healthy donors. Overall study findings and caveats: Relative to the approximately 700-donor mean, N-insertions were reportedly fewer in an Asian-associated ancestry cluster in a later analysis. Cytomegalovirus-associated TCR beta chains were listed, numbering 150 to 200. Certain sequence variants were highly shared and formed a cluster, and this cluster was likely a sequencing artifact.

Both 60 Vbeta primers and 13 Jbeta primers went into the PCR. This table comes from immunoSEQ multiplex PCR, and its TCRdb copy is limited to in-frame clones, with some not included. The data show about 140,000 clones, around 75% seen once. Germline V gene sequence: CDR1 SGHDN, CDR2 FVKESK. Trimming left V 3 bases short and J 4 bases short, with 12 bases between. This CDR3 spans 15 amino acids. The sequence was obtained from a woman in her 30s in good health and CMV-seronegative. Sequenced: PBMCs. The chain combines TRBV14 with TRBJ1-4, with D perhaps matching TRBD1 (5 bases). CDR3 region: CASSHRTRYNEKLFF. As DNA, the CDR3 is TGTGCCAGCAGCCACCGGACACGATATAATGAAAAACTGTTTTTT.